The 5 T cell receptor beta chains in this list originate from one sample, sequenced in a study of CD8 T cells in Susac syndrome. An amount of RNA that ranged from roughly 0.45 to 1 ug was reverse transcribed with random hexamers. TCRdb used MiXCR to reprocess the immunoSEQ multiplex PCR reads, holding one entry per CDR3 protein. Of 100,000 to 150,000 distinct CDR3 sequences listed, under 96% are singletons. Material: CD4+ T cells from PBMCs. Receptors were obtained from a human donor with Susac syndrome.

J is TRBJ2-5 and V is TRBV11-2, with 10 bases matching TRBD2. CDR1 and CDR2 (germline): SGHAT, FQNNGV. This CDR3 region has 15 residues. The V segment lost 4 bases and the J segment 1 base; nucleotides outside the gene matches: 3. CDR3 in amino acids: CASSSLAGTQETQYF. The DNA for the CDR3 is TGTGCCAGCAGCTCACTAGCGGGAACCCAAGAGACCCAGTACTTC.

The V and J genes are TRBV2 and TRBJ1-1, with D possibly TRBD1 on 5 matching bases. V was pared by 5 bases and J by 2 bases, with 12 bases between. This CDR3 contains 14 residues. Germline CDR1 reads SNHLY; CDR2 reads FYNNEI. The CDR3: CASSFRDANTEAFF. CDR3 DNA: TGTGCCAGCAGTTTCCGGGACGCAAACACTGAAGCTTTCTTT.

This clonotype has just one count. The chain combines TRBV16 with TRBJ1-3, with D hard to call. The CDR3 length is 17 residues. V dropped 1 base and J dropped 0 bases, with 13 bases sitting between them. The germline V gene has CDR1 KGHSY and CDR2 FQNENV. CDR3 residues: CASSQFLDLSSGNTIYF. CDR3 coding DNA: TGTGCCAGCAGCCAATTTCTCGACCTATCCTCTGGAAACACCATATATTTT.

The chain couples TRBV28 to TRBJ1-5; TRBD1 is a possible D gene (6 bases). CDR3 length: 13 amino acids. V lost 5 bases, J lost 3 bases, and 8 bases lay in between. Germline CDR1 and CDR2: MDHEN and SYDVKM. For the CDR3, the DNA is TGTGCCAGCAGTCGGGACACCAATCAGCCCCAGCATTTT. Translation gives CASSRDTNQPQHF.

This chain connects TRBV29-1 to TRBJ2-2; D gene ambiguous. CDR1 SQVTM and CDR2 ANQGSEA come from the germline V gene. Trimming took off 2 bases at V and 5 bases at J, with 9 bases between the two ends. The CDR3 is made up of 13 amino acids. DNA of the CDR3: TGCAGCGTTGAAAGACCCGGAACCGGGGAGCTGTTTTTT. Its translation is CSVERPGTGELFF.